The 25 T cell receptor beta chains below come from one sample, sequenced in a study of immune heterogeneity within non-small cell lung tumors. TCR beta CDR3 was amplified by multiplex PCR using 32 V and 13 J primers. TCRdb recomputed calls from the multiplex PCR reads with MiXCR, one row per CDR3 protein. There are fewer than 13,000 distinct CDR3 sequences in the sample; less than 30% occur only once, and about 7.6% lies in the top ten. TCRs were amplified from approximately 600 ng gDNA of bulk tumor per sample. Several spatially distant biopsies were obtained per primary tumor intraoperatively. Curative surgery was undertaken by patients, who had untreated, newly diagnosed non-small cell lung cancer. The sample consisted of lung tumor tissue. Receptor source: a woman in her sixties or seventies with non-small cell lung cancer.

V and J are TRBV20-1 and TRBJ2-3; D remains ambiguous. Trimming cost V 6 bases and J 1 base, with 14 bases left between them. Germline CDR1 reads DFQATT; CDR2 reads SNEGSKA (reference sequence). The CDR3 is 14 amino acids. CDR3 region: CSAKPPGGTDTQYF. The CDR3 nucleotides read TGCAGTGCCAAACCACCTGGCGGCACAGATACGCAGTATTTT.

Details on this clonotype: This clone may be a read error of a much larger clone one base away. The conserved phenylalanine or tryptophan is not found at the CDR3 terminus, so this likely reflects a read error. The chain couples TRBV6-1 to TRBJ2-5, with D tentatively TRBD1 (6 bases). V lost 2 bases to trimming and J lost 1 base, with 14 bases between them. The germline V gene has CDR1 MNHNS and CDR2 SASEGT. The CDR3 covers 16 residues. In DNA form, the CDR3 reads TGTGCCAGCAGTGAAAGGGGCAGGGGAATCCAAGAGACCCAGTACTTA. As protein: CASSERGRGIQETQYL.

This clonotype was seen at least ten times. In DNA form, the CDR3 reads TGCAGTGCTCCCACCGGGCCGGAGGGGGAGCAGTACTTC. Encoded protein: CSAPTGPEGEQYF. The rearrangement joins TRBV20-1 to TRBJ2-7; weak D call: TRBD2 (6 bases). V dropped 5 bases and J dropped 7 bases, with 18 bases sitting between them. The CDR3 covers 13 residues. Per the germline V gene, CDR1 is DFQATT and CDR2 is SNEGSKA (reference sequence).

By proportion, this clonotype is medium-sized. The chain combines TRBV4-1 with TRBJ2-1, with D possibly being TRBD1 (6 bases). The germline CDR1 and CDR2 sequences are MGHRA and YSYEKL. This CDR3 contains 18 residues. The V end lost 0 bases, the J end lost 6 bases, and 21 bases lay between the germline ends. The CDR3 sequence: CASSQEAPAQGLANEQFF. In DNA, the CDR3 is TGCGCCAGCAGCCAAGAAGCTCCGGCGCAGGGGTTGGCCAATGAGCAGTTCTTC.

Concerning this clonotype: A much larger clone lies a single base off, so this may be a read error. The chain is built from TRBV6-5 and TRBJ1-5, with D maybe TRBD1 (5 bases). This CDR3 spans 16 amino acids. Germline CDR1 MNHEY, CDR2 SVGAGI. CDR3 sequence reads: CASSYPDAGLGQPLHF. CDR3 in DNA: TGTGCCAGCAGCTATCCCGACGCAGGGCTAGGGCAGCCCCTGCATTTT.

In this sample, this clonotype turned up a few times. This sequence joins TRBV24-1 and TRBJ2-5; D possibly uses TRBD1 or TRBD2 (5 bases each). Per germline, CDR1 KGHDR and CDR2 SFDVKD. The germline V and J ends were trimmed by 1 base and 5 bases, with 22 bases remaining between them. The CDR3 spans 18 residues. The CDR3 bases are TGTGCCACCAGTGATTTCCGGCGCCAGGGTGGGAGTGAGGAGACCCAGTACTTC. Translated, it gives CATSDFRRQGGSEETQYF.

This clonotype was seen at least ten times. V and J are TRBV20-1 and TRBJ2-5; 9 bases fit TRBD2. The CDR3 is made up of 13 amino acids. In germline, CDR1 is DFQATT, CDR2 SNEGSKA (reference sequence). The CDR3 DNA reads TGCAGGCCTGCCTGGACTAGCGACGTGACCCAGTACTTC. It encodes CRPAWTSDVTQYF.

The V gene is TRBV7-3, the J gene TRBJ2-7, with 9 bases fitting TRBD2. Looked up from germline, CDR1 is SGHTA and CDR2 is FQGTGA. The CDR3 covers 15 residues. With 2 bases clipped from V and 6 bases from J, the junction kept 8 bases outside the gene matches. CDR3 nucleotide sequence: TGTGCCAGCAGCTTAGTAGGCACTAGCGGGTGCGAGCAGTACTTC. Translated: CASSLVGTSGCEQYF.

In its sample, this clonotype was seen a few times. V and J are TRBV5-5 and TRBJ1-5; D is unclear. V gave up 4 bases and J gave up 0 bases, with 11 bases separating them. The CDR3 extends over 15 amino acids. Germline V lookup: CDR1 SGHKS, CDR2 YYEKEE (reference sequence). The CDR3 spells CASSLQVYSNQPQHF. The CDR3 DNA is TGTGCCAGCAGCCTTCAGGTCTATAGCAATCAGCCCCAGCATTTT.

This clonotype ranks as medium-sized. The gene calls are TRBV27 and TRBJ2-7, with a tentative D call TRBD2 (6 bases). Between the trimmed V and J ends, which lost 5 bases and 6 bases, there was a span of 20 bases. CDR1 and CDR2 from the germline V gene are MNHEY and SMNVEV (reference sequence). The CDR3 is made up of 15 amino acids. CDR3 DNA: TGTGCCAGCAGTCCCTCGACTAGATCCGGATGCGAGCAGTACTTC. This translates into CASSPSTRSGCEQYF.

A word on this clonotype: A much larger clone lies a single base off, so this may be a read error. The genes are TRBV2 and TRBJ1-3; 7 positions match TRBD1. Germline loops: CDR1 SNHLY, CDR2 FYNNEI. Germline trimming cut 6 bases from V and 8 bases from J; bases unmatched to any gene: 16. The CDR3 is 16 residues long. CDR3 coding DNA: TGTGCCAGCAGATCCTTCGGGTGGACAGGAAAGTACACCATATATTTT. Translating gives CASRSFGWTGKYTIYF. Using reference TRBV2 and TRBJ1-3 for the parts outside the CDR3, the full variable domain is EPEVTQTPSHQVTQMGQEVILRCVPISNHLYFYWYRQILGQKVEFLVSFYNNEISEKSEIFDDQFSVERPDGSNFTLKIRSTKLEDSAMYFCASRSFGWTGKYTIYFGEGSWLTVV.

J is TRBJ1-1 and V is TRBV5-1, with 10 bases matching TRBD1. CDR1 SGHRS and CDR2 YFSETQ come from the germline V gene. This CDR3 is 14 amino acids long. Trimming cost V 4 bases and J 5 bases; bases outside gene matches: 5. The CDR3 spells CASSPGQGMTEAFF. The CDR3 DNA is TGCGCCAGCAGCCCGGGACAGGGGATGACTGAAGCTTTCTTT. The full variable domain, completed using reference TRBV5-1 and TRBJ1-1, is KAGVTQTPRYLIKTRGQQVTLSCSPISGHRSVSWYQQTPGQGLQFLFEYFSETQRNKGNFPGRFSGRQFSNSRSEMNVSTLELGDSALYLCASSPGQGMTEAFFGQGTRLTVV.

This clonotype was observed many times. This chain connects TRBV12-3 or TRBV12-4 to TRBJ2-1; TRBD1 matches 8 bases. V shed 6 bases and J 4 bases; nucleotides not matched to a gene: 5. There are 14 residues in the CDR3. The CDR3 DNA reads TGTGCCAGCAGCCCCGGGACAGGATACAATGAGCAGTTCTTC. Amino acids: CASSPGTGYNEQFF.

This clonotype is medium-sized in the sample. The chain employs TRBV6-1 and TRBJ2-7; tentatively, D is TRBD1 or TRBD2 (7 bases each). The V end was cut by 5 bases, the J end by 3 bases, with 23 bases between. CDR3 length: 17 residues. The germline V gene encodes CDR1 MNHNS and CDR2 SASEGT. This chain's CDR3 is CASSPTGRVIRHYEQYF. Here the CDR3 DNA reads TGTGCCAGCAGTCCGACAGGGAGGGTGATCCGCCACTACGAGCAGTACTTC.

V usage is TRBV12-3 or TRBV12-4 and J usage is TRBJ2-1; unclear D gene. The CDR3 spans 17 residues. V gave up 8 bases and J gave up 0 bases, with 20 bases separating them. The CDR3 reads CASSSGDTRRSYNEQFF. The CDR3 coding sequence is TGTGCCAGCTCCAGTGGGGATACCCGCCGCTCCTACAATGAGCAGTTCTTC.

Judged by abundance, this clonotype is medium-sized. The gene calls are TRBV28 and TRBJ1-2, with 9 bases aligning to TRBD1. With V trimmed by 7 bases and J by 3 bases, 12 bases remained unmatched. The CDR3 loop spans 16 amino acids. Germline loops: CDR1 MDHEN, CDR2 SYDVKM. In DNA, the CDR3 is TGTGCCAGCAAGAAGCCGGGACAGGGCACCGACTATGGCTACACCTTC. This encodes CASKKPGQGTDYGYTF.

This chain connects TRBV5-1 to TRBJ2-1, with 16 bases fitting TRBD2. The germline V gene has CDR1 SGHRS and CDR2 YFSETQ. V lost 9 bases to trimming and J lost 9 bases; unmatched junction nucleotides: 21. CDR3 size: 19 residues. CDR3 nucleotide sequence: TGCGCCACCGGCAAGGGACAGCCGGGACTAGCGGGAGGGCTAGGTGAGCAGTTCTTC. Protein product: CATGKGQPGLAGGLGEQFF.

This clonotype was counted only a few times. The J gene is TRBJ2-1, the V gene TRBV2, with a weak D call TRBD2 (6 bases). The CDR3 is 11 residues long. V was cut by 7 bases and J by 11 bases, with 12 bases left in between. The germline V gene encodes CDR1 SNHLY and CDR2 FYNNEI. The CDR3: CASTLGGKQFF. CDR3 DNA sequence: TGTGCCAGCACCCTTGGCGGGAAGCAGTTCTTC.

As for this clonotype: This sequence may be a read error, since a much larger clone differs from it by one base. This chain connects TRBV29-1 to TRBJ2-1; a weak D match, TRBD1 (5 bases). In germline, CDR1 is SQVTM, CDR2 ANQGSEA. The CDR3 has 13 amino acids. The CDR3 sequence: CSVAGNSHNEQFF. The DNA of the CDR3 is TGCAGCGTTGCAGGGAACTCCCACAATGAGCAGTTCTTC.

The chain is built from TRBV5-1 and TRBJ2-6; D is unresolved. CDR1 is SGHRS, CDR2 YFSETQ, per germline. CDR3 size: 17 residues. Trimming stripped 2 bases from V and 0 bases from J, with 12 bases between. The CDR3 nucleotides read TGCGCCAGCAGCTTAACCAGACAACCCTCTGGGGCCAACGTCCTGACTTTC. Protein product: CASSLTRQPSGANVLTF. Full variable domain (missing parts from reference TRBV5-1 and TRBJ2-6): KAGVTQTPRYLIKTRGQQVTLSCSPISGHRSVSWYQQTPGQGLQFLFEYFSETQRNKGNFPGRFSGRQFSNSRSEMNVSTLELGDSALYLCASSLTRQPSGANVLTFGAGSRLTVL.

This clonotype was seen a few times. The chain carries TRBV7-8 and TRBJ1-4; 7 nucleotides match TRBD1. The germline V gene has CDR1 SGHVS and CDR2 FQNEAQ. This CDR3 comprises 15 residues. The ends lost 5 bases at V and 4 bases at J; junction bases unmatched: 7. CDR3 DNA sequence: TGTGCCAGCAGCCACCACGGGACAGTTAATGAAAAACTGTTTTTT. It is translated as CASSHHGTVNEKLFF.

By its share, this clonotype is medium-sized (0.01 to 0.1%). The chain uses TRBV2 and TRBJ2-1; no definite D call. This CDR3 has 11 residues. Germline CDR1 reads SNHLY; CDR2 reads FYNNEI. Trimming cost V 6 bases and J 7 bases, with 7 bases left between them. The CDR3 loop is CASRGLNEQFF. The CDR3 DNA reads TGTGCCAGCAGAGGGCTAAATGAGCAGTTCTTC.

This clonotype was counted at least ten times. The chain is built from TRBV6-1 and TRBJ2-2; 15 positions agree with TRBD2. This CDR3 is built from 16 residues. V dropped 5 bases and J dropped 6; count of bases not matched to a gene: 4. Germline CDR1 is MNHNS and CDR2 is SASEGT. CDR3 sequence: CASSLRTSGRAGELFF. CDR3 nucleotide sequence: TGTGCCAGCAGTTTGCGGACTAGCGGGAGGGCCGGGGAGCTGTTTTTT.

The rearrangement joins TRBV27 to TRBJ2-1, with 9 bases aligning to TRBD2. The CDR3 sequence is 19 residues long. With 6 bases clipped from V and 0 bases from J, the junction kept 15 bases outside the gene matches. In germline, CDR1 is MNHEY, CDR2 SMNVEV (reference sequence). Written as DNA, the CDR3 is TGTGCCAGCAGATTACGGGCGGGATTTAGCGGGGGCTCCTACAATGAGCAGTTCTTC. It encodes CASRLRAGFSGGSYNEQFF.

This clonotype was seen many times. CDR3: CATSRLLDSPLHF. The CDR3 DNA reads TGTGCCACCAGCAGACTTCTGGATTCACCCCTCCACTTT. This chain joins TRBV15 and TRBJ1-6, with D uncertain. V lost 2 bases, J lost 8 bases, and 7 bases lay in between. The germline V gene encodes CDR1 LNHNV and CDR2 YYDKDF (reference sequence). The CDR3 runs to 13 residues. Looking up the rest from reference TRBV15 and TRBJ1-6 gives the full variable domain: DAMVIQNPRYQVTQFGKPVTLSCSQTLNHNVMYWYQQKSSQAPKLLFHYYDKDFNNEADTPDNFQSRRPNTSFCFLDIRSPGLGDTAMYLCATSRLLDSPLHFGNGTRLTVT.